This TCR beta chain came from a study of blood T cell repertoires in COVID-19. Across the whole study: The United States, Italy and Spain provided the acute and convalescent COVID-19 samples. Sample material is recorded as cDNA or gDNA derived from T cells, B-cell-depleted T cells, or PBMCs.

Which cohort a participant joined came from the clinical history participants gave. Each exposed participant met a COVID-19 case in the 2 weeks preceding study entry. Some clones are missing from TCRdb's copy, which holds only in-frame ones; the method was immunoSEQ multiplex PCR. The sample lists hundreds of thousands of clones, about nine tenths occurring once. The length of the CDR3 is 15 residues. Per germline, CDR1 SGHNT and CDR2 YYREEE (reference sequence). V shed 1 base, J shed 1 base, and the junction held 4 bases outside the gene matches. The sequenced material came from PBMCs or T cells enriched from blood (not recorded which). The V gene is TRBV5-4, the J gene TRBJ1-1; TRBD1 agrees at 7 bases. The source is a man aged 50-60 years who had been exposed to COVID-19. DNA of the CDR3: TGTGCCAGCAGCTTGAACAGGGGCCAGAACACTGAAGCTTTCTTT. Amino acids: CASSLNRGQNTEAFF.